Reported below is one TCR beta chain. The antigen is unknown. This sample stems from a study of shared clonotypes between healthy human individuals. The wider study: Per donor, CD8 memory used one plate, CD8 naive used two, CD4 memory used three and CD4 naive used three. General study results and limits: Naive CD4 clonotypes were shared across several donors at 4% to 5%. The authors expected sequencing depth to affect clonotype sharing among donors. Donors were few, which limited the genetic and exposure-history diversity represented.

Sequenced by immunoSEQ multiplex PCR; TCRdb stores in-frame clones only, minus some. The sample has approximately 100,000 clones, approximately 70% seen once; the top ten hold roughly a quarter. The length of the CDR3 is 11 residues. The V gene lost 7 bases and the J gene lost 3 bases, with 7 bases spanning the gap. In germline, CDR1 is SNHLY, CDR2 FYNNEI. This clonotype was obtained from a woman in her twenties or thirties in good health. The gene calls are TRBV2 and TRBJ2-7; tentatively, D is TRBD2 (5 bases). Sequenced: memory CD8+ T cells sorted from blood. Noted subset: CD45RO+ cells pooled with CCR7-negative TemRA cells. The CDR3 DNA reads TGTGCCAGCACGGGGAGCTACGAGCAGTACTTC. It encodes CASTGSYEQYF.